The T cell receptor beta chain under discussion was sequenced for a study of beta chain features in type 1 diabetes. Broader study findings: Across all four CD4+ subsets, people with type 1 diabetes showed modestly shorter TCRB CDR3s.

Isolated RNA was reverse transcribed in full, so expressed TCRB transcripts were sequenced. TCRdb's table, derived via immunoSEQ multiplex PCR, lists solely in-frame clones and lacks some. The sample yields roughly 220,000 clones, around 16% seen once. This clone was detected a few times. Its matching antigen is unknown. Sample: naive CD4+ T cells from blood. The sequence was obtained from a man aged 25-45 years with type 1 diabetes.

This CDR3 is CAWSGAGNNEKLFF. DNA of the CDR3: TGTGCCTGGAGTGGGGCAGGCAATAATGAAAAACTGTTTTTT. V and J are TRBV30 and TRBJ1-4; D ambiguous. This CDR3 region has 14 residues. V lost 1 base and J 4 bases, leaving 10 bases between the germline ends. The germline CDR1 and CDR2 sequences are GTSNPN and SVGIG (reference sequence).